This T cell receptor beta chain was captured in a study of T-cell memory formation after mild COVID-19. 5'RACE with constant-segment primers built TCRalpha and TCRbeta cDNA libraries with UMIs. TCRdb reanalysed the 5' RACE reads using MiXCR and keeps one entry per CDR3 protein. The sample gives 300,000 to 400,000 distinct CDR3 sequences, 25% to 30% of which show up once; 13% is in the top ten. Study-level points and caveats: Largely, contracting CD4+ clones fell within CM and EM, and contracting CD8+ clones within EMRA. Clones from the second wave (peaking day 37) had unconfirmed SARS-CoV-2 specificity.

As to this clonotype: Its specificity is unknown.

The CDR3 spans 18 residues. Germline V gives CDR1 MNHEY, CDR2 SVGAGI. V was clipped by 3 bases and J by 0 bases; unmatched bases: 6. The chain couples TRBV6-5 to TRBJ1-6; 9 bases are shared with TRBD1. The receptor was isolated from an adult woman who had mild COVID-19 (a few samples of this study predate the infection). Cell type and time point are not known. The sequenced sample consisted of PBMCs or a T cell subset sorted from them (not recorded which). The CDR3 protein is CASSYAGTGNSYNSPLHF. CDR3 DNA sequence: TGTGCCAGCAGTTATGCTGGGACAGGGAACTCCTATAATTCACCCCTCCACTTT.